Listed here are 6 T cell receptor beta chains from one sample, sequenced in a study of cytomegalovirus exposure and HLA in healthy donors. PCR involved 60 Vbeta and 13 Jbeta primers. The method was immunoSEQ multiplex PCR; TCRdb's version includes in-frame clones alone and lacks a portion of them. The sample shows about 210,000 clones, around 80% of them seen only once. Sequencing used PBMCs. These receptors all come from a man aged 25-45 years in good health and CMV-seronegative.

The rearrangement links TRBV19 to TRBJ2-2; the D gene is possibly TRBD2 (5 bases). The CDR3 spans 15 residues. Trimming shortened V by 2 bases and J by 3 bases, and 10 bases separated the two germline ends. Germline values: CDR1 LNHDA, CDR2 SQIVND (reference sequence). The CDR3 spells CASSIIGVYTGELFF. The CDR3 DNA follows: TGTGCCAGTAGTATAATCGGGGTATACACCGGGGAGCTGTTTTTT.

The chain links TRBV7-2 to TRBJ1-5, with 10 bases that match TRBD1. The CDR3 consists of 19 residues. Germline CDR1 reads SGHTA; CDR2 reads FQGNSA. V lost 3 bases and J lost 5; bases outside the gene matches: 16. CDR3 sequence (DNA): TGTGCCAGCAGCTTGGGCCCGGGACAGGGGTTAGGTGGGCATCAGCCCCAGCATTTT. Amino acid sequence: CASSLGPGQGLGGHQPQHF.

This clone was observed once. The genes are TRBV6-5 and TRBJ2-7, with 13 bases lining up with TRBD2. Germline CDR1 reads MNHEY; CDR2 reads SVGAGI. The CDR3 is made up of 15 amino acids. Losses at the gene ends were 7 bases for V and 4 bases for J; bases not matched to a gene: 7. The CDR3 protein is CASTGLAGEAYEQYF. CDR3 DNA sequence: TGTGCCAGCACAGGACTAGCGGGGGAGGCGTACGAGCAGTACTTC.

The chain uses TRBV6-1 and TRBJ2-7; tentatively, D is TRBD1 (7 bases). The V gene lost 6 bases and the J gene lost 5 bases, with 14 bases spanning the gap. This CDR3 spans 13 amino acids. From germline, CDR1 is MNHNS and CDR2 SASEGT. CDR3 residues: CASRTTGRHEQYF. The CDR3 coding sequence is TGTGCCAGCAGGACGACAGGGAGGCACGAGCAGTACTTC.

A remark on this clone: The junction differs from germline at one of its ends, possibly a read error. The V and J genes are TRBV27 and TRBJ2-6; possible D gene TRBD1, 5 bases. The CDR3 length is 18 residues. From germline, CDR1 is MNHEY and CDR2 SMNVEV (reference sequence). In DNA form, the CDR3 reads TGTGCCAGCAGTTTACCCAGAAAGATCCGCTCTGGGGCCAGCGTCCTGACTTTC. Translating it yields CASSLPRKIRSGASVLTF.

This sequence joins TRBV5-1 and TRBJ2-5; D is perhaps TRBD2 (6 bases). Per the germline V gene, CDR1 is SGHRS and CDR2 is YFSETQ. V shed 0 bases and J shed 3 bases, with 9 bases lying between them. The CDR3 totals 14 residues. The CDR3 region has the DNA TGCGCCAGCAGCTTGGCCAGGACTAAAGAGACCCAGTACTTC. This codes for CASSLARTKETQYF.